Described below is a single T cell receptor (beta chain) sequence and its context. Described time point: baseline, week 1 (first vaccination visit). The treatment is: pre-vaccination baseline after standard-of-care therapy. The record originates from a study of a mutant IDH1 vaccine in newly diagnosed glioma. Study as a whole: Radiotherapy, temozolomide, or both had been given previously, and both were given to most.

There are 13 residues in the CDR3. Trimming cost V 8 bases and J 5 bases, with 18 bases left between them. The V gene's germline CDR1 is GTSNPN and CDR2 SVGIG (reference sequence). Sequencing used immunoSEQ multiplex PCR; TCRdb keeps in-frame clones, though not all of them. The profile shows 55,000 to 70,000 clones, about four fifths of them singletons. The source material was PBMCs, sampled from a glioma patient treated with radiotherapy, temozolomide or both. The rearrangement joins TRBV30 to TRBJ2-5, with D tentatively TRBD2 (6 bases). This TCR came from a man in his fifties with glioma. The CDR3 reads CARDSPMRETQYF. CDR3 nucleotides: TGTGCCCGGGACTCCCCGATGAGGGAGACCCAGTACTTC. Using reference TRBV30 and TRBJ2-5 for the parts outside the CDR3, the full variable domain is SQTIHQWPATLVQPVGSPLSLECTVEGTSNPNLYWYRQAAGRGLQLLFYSVGIGQISSEVPQNLSASRPQDRQFILSSKKLLLSDSGFYLCARDSPMRETQYFGPGTRLLVL.